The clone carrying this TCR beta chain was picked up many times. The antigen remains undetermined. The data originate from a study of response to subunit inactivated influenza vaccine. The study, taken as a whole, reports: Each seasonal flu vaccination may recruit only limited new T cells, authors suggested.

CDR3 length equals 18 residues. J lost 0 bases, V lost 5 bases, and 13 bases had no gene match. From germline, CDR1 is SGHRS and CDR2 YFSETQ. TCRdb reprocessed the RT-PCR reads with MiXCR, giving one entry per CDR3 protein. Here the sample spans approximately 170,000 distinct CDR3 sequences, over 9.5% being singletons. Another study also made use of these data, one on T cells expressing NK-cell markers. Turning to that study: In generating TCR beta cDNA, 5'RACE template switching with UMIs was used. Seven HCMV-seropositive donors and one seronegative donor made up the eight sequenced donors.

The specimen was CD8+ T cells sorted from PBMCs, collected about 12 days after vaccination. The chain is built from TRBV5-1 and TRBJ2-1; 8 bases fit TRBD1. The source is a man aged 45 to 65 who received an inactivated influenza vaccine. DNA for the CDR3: TGCGCCAGCAGATTGACAGGGGAATCGACTAGCTCCTACAATGAGCAGTTCTTC. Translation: CASRLTGESTSSYNEQFF.